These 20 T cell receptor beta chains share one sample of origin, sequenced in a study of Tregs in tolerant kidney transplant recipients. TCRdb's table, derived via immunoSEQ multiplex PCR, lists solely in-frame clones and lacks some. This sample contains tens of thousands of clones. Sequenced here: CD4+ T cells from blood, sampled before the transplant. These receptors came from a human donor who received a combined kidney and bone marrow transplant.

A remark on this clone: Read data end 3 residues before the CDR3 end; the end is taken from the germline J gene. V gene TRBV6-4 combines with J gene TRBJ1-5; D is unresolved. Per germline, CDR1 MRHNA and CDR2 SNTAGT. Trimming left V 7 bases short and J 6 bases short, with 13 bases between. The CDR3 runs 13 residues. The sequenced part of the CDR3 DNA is TGTGCCAGCAAATCCACAGTTAGTCAGCCC. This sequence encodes CASKSTVSQP. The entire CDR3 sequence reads CASKSTVSQPQHF.

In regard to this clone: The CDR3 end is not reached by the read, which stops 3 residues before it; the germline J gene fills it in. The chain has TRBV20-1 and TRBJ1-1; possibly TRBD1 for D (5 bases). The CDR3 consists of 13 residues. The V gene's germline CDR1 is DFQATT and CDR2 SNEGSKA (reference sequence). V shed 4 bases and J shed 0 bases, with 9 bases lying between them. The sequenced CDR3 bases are TGCAGTGCTACCAGGGCCTTGAACACTGAA. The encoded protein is CSATRALNTE. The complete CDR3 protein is CSATRALNTEAFF.

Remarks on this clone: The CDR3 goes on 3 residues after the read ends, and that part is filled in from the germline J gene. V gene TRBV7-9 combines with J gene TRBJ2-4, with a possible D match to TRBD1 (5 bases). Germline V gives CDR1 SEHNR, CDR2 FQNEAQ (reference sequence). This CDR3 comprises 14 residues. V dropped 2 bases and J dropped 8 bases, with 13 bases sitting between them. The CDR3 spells CASSLSQGGDIQYF. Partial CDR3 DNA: TGTGCCAGCAGCTTATCCCAGGGTGGGGACATT.

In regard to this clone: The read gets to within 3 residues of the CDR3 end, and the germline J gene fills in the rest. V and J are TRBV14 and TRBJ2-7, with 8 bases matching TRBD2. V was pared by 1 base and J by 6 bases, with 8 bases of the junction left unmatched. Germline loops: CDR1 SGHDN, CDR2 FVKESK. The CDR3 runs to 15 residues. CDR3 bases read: TGTGCCAGCAGCCAAGCCGGGACTAGTTATCTCGAG. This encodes CASSQAGTSYLE. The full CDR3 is CASSQAGTSYLEQYF.

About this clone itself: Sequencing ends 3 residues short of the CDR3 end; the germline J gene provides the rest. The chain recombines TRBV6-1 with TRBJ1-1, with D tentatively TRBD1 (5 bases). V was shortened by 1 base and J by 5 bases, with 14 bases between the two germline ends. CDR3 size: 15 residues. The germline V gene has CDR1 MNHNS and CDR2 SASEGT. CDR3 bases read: TGTGCCAGCAGTGAAGGAGATACGGGGGGAACTGAA. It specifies CASSEGDTGGTE. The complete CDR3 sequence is CASSEGDTGGTEAFF.

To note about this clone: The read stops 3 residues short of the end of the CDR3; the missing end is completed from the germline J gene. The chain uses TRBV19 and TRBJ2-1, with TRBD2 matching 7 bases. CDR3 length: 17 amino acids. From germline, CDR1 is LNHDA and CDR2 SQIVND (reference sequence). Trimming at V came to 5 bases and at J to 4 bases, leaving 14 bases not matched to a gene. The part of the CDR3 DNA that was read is TGTGCCAGTAGTCCCGGGGTTGCGGGAGAAACATACAATGAG. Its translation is CASSPGVAGETYNE. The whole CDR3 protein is CASSPGVAGETYNEQFF.

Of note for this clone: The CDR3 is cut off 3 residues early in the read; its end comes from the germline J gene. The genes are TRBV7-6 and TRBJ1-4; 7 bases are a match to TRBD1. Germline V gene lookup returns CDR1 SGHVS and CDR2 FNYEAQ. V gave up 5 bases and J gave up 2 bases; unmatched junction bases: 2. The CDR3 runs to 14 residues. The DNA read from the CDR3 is TGTGCCAGCAGCACGACAGGGACTAATGAAAAA. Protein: CASSTTGTNEK. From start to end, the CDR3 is CASSTTGTNEKLFF.

The DNA read from the CDR3 is TGTGCCAGCAGTGAAAGGGTAGCGGGCGTTGAG. It is translated as CASSERVAGVE. The CDR3 reads in full as CASSERVAGVEQFF. The chain combines TRBV2 with TRBJ2-1, with 7 positions matching TRBD2. The read terminates 3 residues ahead of where the CDR3 ends, so the germline J gene completes it. Germline V gene sequence: CDR1 SNHLY, CDR2 FYNNEI. V lost 2 bases, J lost 9 bases, and 7 bases stayed unmatched. This CDR3 contains 14 residues.

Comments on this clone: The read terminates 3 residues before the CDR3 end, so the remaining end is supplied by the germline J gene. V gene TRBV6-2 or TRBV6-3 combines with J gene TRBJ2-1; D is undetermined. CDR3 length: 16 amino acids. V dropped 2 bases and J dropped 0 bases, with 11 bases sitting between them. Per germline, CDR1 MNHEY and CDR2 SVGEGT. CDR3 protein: CASSYKRATSYNEQFF. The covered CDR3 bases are TGTGCCAGCAGTTACAAAAGGGCTACCTCCTACAATGAG.

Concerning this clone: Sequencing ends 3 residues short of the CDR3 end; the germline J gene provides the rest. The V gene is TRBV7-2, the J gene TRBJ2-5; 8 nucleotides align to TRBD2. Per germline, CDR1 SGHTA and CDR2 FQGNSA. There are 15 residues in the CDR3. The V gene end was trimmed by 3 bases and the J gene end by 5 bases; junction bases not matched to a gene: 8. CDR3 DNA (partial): TGTGCCAGCAGCTTCCAGCGGGAGAGTTGGGAGACC. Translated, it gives CASSFQRESWET. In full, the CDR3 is CASSFQRESWETQYF.

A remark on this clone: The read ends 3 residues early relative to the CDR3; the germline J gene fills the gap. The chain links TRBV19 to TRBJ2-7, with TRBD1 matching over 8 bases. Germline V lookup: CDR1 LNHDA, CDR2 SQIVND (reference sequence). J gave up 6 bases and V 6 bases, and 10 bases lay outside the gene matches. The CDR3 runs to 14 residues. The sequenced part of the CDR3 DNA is TGTGCCAGTAGGCCGTCCAGGGGGCGAAGCGAG. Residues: CASRPSRGRSE. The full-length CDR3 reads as CASRPSRGRSEQYF.

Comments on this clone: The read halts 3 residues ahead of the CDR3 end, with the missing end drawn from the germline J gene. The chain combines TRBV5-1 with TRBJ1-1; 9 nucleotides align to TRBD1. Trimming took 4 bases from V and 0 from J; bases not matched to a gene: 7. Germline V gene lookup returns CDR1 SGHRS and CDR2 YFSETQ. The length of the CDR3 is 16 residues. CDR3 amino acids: CASSPGTGIMNTEAFF. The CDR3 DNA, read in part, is TGCGCCAGCAGCCCTGGGACAGGGATAATGAACACTGAA.

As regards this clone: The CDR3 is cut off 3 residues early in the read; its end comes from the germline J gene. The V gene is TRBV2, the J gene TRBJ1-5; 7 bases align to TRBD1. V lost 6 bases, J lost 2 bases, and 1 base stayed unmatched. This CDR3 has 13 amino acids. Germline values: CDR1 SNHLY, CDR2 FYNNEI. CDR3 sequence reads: CASSGQGNQPQHF. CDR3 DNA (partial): TGTGCCAGCAGCGGACAGGGCAATCAGCCC.

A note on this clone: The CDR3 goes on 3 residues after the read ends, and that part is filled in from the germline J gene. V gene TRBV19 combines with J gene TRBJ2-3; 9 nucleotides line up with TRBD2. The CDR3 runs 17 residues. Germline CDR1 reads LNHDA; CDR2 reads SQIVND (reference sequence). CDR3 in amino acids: CASSINEVGLAGSAQYF. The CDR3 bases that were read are TGTGCCAGTAGTATTAATGAAGTGGGGCTAGCGGGATCGGCG. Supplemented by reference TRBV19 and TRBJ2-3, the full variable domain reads DGGITQSPKYLFRKEGQNVTLSCEQNLNHDAMYWYRQDPGQGLRLIYYSQIVNDFQKGDIAEGYSVSREKKESFPLTVTSAQKNPTAFYLCASSINEVGLAGSAQYFGPGTRLTVL.

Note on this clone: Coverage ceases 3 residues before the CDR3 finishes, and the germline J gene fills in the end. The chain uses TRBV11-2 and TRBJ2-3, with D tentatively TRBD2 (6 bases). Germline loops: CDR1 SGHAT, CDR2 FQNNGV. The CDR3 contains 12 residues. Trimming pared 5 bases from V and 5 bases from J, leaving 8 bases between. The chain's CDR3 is CASSLGGDTQYF. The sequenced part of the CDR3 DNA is TGTGCCAGCAGCCTCGGGGGAGATACG. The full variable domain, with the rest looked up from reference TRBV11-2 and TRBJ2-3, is EAGVAQSPRYKIIEKRQSVAFWCNPISGHATLYWYQQILGQGPKLLIQFQNNGVVDDSQLPKDRFSAERLKGVDSTLKIQPAKLEDSAVYLCASSLGGDTQYFGPGTRLTVL.

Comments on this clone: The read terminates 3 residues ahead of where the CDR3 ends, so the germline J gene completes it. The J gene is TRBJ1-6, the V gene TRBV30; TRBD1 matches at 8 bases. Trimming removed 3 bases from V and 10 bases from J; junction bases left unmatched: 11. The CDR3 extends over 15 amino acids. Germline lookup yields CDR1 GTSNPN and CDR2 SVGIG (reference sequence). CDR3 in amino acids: CAWSFGQGMRSPLHF. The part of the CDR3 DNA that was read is TGTGCCTGGAGCTTCGGACAGGGTATGCGGTCACCC.

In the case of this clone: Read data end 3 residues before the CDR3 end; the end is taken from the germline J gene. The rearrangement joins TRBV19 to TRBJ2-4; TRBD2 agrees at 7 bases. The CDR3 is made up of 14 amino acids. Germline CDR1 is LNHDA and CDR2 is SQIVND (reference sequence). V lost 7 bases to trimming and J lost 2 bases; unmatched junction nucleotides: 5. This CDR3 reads CASKKAGSKNIQYF. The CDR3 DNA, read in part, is TGTGCCAGTAAGAAAGCGGGATCCAAAAACATT.

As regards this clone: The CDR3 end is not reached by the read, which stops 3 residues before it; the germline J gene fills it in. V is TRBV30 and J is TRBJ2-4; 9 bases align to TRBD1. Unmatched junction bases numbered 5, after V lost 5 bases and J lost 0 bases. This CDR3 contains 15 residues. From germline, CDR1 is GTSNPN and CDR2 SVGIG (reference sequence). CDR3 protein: CAWGTGRIAKNIQYF. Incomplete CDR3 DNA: TGTGCCTGGGGGACAGGGCGTATAGCCAAAAACATT.

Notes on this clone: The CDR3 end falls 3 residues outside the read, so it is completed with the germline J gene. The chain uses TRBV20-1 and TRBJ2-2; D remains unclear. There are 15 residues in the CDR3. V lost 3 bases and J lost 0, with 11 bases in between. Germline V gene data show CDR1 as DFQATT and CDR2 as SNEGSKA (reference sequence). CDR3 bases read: TGCAGTGCTAGCCCGGTCATAGCGAACACCGGGGAG. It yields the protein CSASPVIANTGE. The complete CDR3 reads CSASPVIANTGELFF.

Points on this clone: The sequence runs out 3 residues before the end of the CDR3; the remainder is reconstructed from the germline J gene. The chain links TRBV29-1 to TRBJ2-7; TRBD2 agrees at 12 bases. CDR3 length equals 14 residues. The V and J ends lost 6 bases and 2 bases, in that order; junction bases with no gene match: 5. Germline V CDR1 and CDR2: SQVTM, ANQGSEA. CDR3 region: CSVRLAGVTYEQYF. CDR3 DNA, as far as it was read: TGCAGCGTCCGACTAGCGGGAGTTACCTACGAG.